The 22 T cell receptor beta chains in this list originate from one sample, sequenced in a study of T cells in localized non-small cell lung cancer. Using immunoSEQ multiplex PCR, the repertoire was profiled, and TCRdb retains in-frame clones only, with some absent. This table holds approximately 7,000 clones, 50% found once. Here the sequenced sample was lymph node tissue, taken before any cancer treatment. These receptors were obtained from an older female donor with stage I lung adenocarcinoma.

The chain is built from TRBV6-8 and TRBJ2-7; the D gene is possibly TRBD2 (6 bases). CDR1 MNHGY and CDR2 SAAAGT come from the germline V gene. The CDR3 is made up of 14 amino acids. Trimming shortened V by 6 bases and J by 3 bases, and 15 bases separated the two germline ends. For the CDR3, the DNA is TGTGCCAGCAGACCTGGGGGAGGAGGCTACGAGCAGTACTTC. Amino acids: CASRPGGGGYEQYF.

The chain couples TRBV6-8 to TRBJ1-6, with D possibly being TRBD1 (5 bases). This CDR3 spans 14 amino acids. Germline lookup yields CDR1 MNHGY and CDR2 SAAAGT. Between the trimmed V and J ends, which lost 2 bases and 10 bases, there was a span of 12 bases. In DNA, the CDR3 is TGTGCCAGCAGTTACGGGGGGAGAAGCTCACCCCTCCACTTT. As protein: CASSYGGRSSPLHF.

This clone was seen more than once but under ten times. The chain uses TRBV7-5 and TRBJ2-7; TRBD2, the D gene given by the table, was not confirmed from the DNA. TRBV7-5 is listed as a pseudogene. This CDR3 has 14 residues. CDR3 protein: CASSRTSRDYEQYF. The CDR3 DNA follows: TGTGCCAGCAGCCGGACTAGCAGGGACTACGAGCAGTACTTC.

The CDR3 sequence is CASSSISGTSTDTQYF. CDR3 coding DNA: TGCGCCAGCAGCTCGATTAGCGGTACTAGCACAGATACGCAGTATTTT. This chain uses TRBV5-1 with TRBJ2-3; tentatively, D is TRBD2 (6 bases). CDR1 is SGHRS and CDR2 is YFSETQ in the germline V gene. V lost 3 bases, J lost 0 bases, and 14 bases lay in between. There are 16 residues in the CDR3.

This sequence joins TRBV6-8 and TRBJ2-1; 7 bases are a match to TRBD1. This CDR3 has 13 residues. Germline V lookup: CDR1 MNHGY, CDR2 SAAAGT. V dropped 2 bases and J dropped 7; count of bases not matched to a gene: 2. The CDR3 spells CASSYVTGNEQFF. The CDR3 nucleotides are TGTGCCAGCAGTTACGTGACAGGGAATGAGCAGTTCTTC.

In its sample, this clone was seen a few times. This rearrangement joins TRBV9 to TRBJ1-3, with D perhaps TRBD1 (6 bases). Between the trimmed V and J ends, which lost 5 bases and 0 bases, there was a span of 12 bases. Germline-derived CDR1 and CDR2 are SGDLS and YYNGEE. The CDR3 loop spans 15 amino acids. CDR3 amino acids: CASRTQGYSGNTIYF. CDR3 DNA: TGTGCCAGCAGGACACAGGGTTACTCTGGAAACACCATATATTTT.

This clone was seen more than once but under ten times. The CDR3 DNA reads as TGTGCCTGGAGTGAGGGACTGAGAAATTCACCCCTCCACTTT. Translation gives CAWSEGLRNSPLHF. The chain uses TRBV30 and TRBJ1-6; tentatively, D is TRBD1 (5 bases). The germline V gene encodes CDR1 GTSNPN and CDR2 SVGIG (reference sequence). V was clipped by 1 base and J by 7 bases, with 11 bases between them. This CDR3 comprises 14 residues.

The chain combines TRBV19 with TRBJ2-1; TRBD2 matches 14 bases. With 5 bases clipped from V and 2 bases from J, the junction kept 5 bases outside the gene matches. CDR3 length equals 17 residues. Germline loops: CDR1 LNHDA, CDR2 SQIVND (reference sequence). CDR3 coding DNA: TGTGCCAGTAGTCCCTTGACTAGCGGGAGGGCCTACAATGAGCAGTTCTTC. This encodes CASSPLTSGRAYNEQFF.

This clone has a handful of counts. This chain links TRBV2 with TRBJ2-5; D call uncertain. The CDR3 runs to 14 residues. With 6 bases removed from V and 4 bases from J, the gap between germline ends came to 15 bases. Germline CDR1 reads SNHLY; CDR2 reads FYNNEI. CDR3 amino acids: CASRHLDSGETQYF. Written as DNA, the CDR3 is TGTGCCAGCAGGCATCTAGACTCGGGAGAGACCCAGTACTTC.

The CDR3: CASGTAKGIGTGELFF. CDR3 sequence (DNA): TGTGCCAGCGGGACAGCGAAAGGTATCGGCACCGGGGAGCTGTTTTTT. The chain is built from TRBV19 and TRBJ2-2; 7 positions match TRBD1. CDR1 and CDR2 (germline): LNHDA, SQIVND (reference sequence). J lost 4 bases, V lost 9 bases, and 14 bases had no gene match. CDR3 length equals 16 residues.

CDR3 amino acids: CASSQVGGLSGGYTF. As DNA, the CDR3 is TGTGCCAGCAGCCAAGTAGGAGGCCTCAGCGGAGGCTACACCTTC. The J gene is TRBJ1-2, the V gene TRBV14; no clear D gene. Germline assignment: CDR1 SGHDN and CDR2 FVKESK. Trimming cost V 1 base and J 8 bases, with 17 bases left between them. This CDR3 is 15 amino acids long.

The chain carries TRBV5-1 and TRBJ2-6; D might be TRBD1 or TRBD2, each matching 5 bases. Trimming pared 5 bases from V and 2 bases from J, leaving 11 bases between. CDR1 and CDR2 (germline): SGHRS, YFSETQ. There are 15 residues in the CDR3. The CDR3 DNA sequence: TGCGCCAGCAGACTCGTGGGGGCTGGGGCCAACGTCCTGACTTTC. It is translated as CASRLVGAGANVLTF.

This clone was observed a few times. The chain combines TRBV9 with TRBJ2-4, with D possibly being TRBD2 (6 bases). The CDR3 totals 17 residues. With 4 bases removed from V and 0 bases from J, the gap between germline ends came to 17 bases. Germline V lookup: CDR1 SGDLS, CDR2 YYNGEE. The CDR3 spells CASSLGEDRLAKNIQYF. The CDR3 DNA is TGTGCCAGCAGCCTGGGGGAGGATAGACTAGCCAAAAACATTCAGTACTTC.

V gene TRBV6-7 combines with J gene TRBJ1-1; D may be TRBD1 (6 bases). TRBV6-7 is an ORF for which the function is uncertain. Trimming shortened V by 2 bases and J by 0 bases, and 7 bases separated the two germline ends. CDR3 length equals 14 residues. The CDR3 DNA is TGTGCCAGCAGTTACGCAGGGGTGAACACTGAAGCTTTCTTT. As protein: CASSYAGVNTEAFF.

The J gene is TRBJ2-7, the V gene TRBV29-1; possible D gene TRBD1, 6 bases. The germline V gene encodes CDR1 SQVTM and CDR2 ANQGSEA. The ends were cut back, 2 bases at V and 6 bases at J, with 17 bases in the middle. This CDR3 region has 14 residues. This CDR3 is CSVEILQGSSEQYF. DNA of the CDR3: TGCAGCGTTGAAATCCTACAGGGAAGCTCCGAGCAGTACTTC.

The table lists this clone with a few counts. The V gene is TRBV6-8, the J gene TRBJ2-1; maybe TRBD2 (6 bases). This CDR3 comprises 16 residues. V was shortened by 0 bases and J by 5 bases, with 14 bases between the two germline ends. Germline V gives CDR1 MNHGY, CDR2 SAAAGT. Written as DNA, the CDR3 is TGTGCCAGCAGTTACTCGGCAGGAGGGCTCCACAATGAGCAGTTCTTC. Protein: CASSYSAGGLHNEQFF.

This clone occurred once. This chain joins TRBV19 and TRBJ1-5; 7 positions match TRBD1. CDR3 size: 15 residues. V dropped 5 bases and J dropped 6; count of bases not matched to a gene: 10. Germline loops: CDR1 LNHDA, CDR2 SQIVND (reference sequence). The CDR3 sequence is CASSLGQDIGQPQHF. The CDR3 nucleotides read TGTGCCAGTAGTCTCGGACAGGATATAGGTCAGCCCCAGCATTTT.

The V and J genes are TRBV19 and TRBJ1-1, with D possibly being TRBD1 (5 bases). The CDR3 covers 12 residues. V dropped 6 bases and J dropped 5 bases, with 10 bases sitting between them. Looked up from germline, CDR1 is LNHDA and CDR2 is SQIVND (reference sequence). CDR3 sequence (DNA): TGTGCCAGTAGGCAGGGAGGGACTGAAGCTTTCTTT. It codes for CASRQGGTEAFF.

The chain is built from TRBV19 and TRBJ1-1; the D gene is possibly TRBD1 (5 bases). Per germline, CDR1 LNHDA and CDR2 SQIVND (reference sequence). CDR3 length: 14 amino acids. The V and J ends lost 3 bases and 5 bases respectively, with 13 bases between them. Written as DNA, the CDR3 is TGTGCCAGTAGTATTTCCCAGGGAGAGACTGAAGCTTTCTTT. This translates into CASSISQGETEAFF. The full variable domain, rest sourced from reference TRBV19 and TRBJ1-1, is DGGITQSPKYLFRKEGQNVTLSCEQNLNHDAMYWYRQDPGQGLRLIYYSQIVNDFQKGDIAEGYSVSREKKESFPLTVTSAQKNPTAFYLCASSISQGETEAFFGQGTRLTVV.

This chain connects TRBV30 to TRBJ2-7, with D possibly being TRBD1 (6 bases). Germline-derived CDR1 and CDR2 are GTSNPN and SVGIG (reference sequence). This CDR3 spans 12 amino acids. The V end was cut by 6 bases, the J end by 2 bases, with 11 bases between. The CDR3 here is CACLRGTYEQYF. CDR3 coding DNA: TGTGCCTGCCTCAGGGGCACCTACGAGCAGTACTTC.

The V gene is TRBV19, the J gene TRBJ1-4; D is perhaps TRBD1 (6 bases). V was pared by 5 bases and J by 2 bases, with 12 bases between. CDR3 size: 15 residues. The V gene's germline CDR1 is LNHDA and CDR2 SQIVND (reference sequence). The CDR3 region has the DNA TGTGCCAGTAGTCCGGCAGGGGCGACTAATGAAAAACTGTTTTTT. This sequence encodes CASSPAGATNEKLFF.

This rearrangement joins TRBV18 to TRBJ1-3, with D unclear. Germline V gives CDR1 KGHSH, CDR2 LQKENI. The CDR3 runs to 15 residues. V was shortened by 6 bases and J by 1 base, with 13 bases between the two germline ends. CDR3: CASSNRSMSGNTIYF. Written as DNA, the CDR3 is TGTGCCAGCTCGAACAGATCGATGTCTGGAAACACCATATATTTT.